The 25 T cell receptor beta chains in this list originate from one sample, sequenced in a study of shared clonotypes between healthy human individuals. The assay was immunoSEQ multiplex PCR, and TCRdb's table has in-frame clones only and misses some. The sample comprises around 650,000 clones, 95% to 97% of which are singletons, and less than 0.13% rests with the top ten. The naive CD8 fraction comprised CD45RO-negative cells positively selected for CCR7 and excluded terminally differentiated effector memory CD45RA+ cells. Sequencing was done on a sample of naive CD8+ T cells sorted from blood. Receptor source: a woman aged 25 to 39 in good health.

The CDR3 nucleotides are TGCGCCAGCAGCCCCTACAGGGAGACAGGCCAGAGCTATGGCTACACCTTC. Translation: CASSPYRETGQSYGYTF. The chain employs TRBV5-1 and TRBJ1-2, with D perhaps TRBD1 (6 bases). The V end was cut by 4 bases, the J end by 4 bases, with 23 bases between. Per germline, CDR1 SGHRS and CDR2 YFSETQ. The CDR3 length is 17 residues. Filled out from reference TRBV5-1 and TRBJ1-2, the complete variable domain reads KAGVTQTPRYLIKTRGQQVTLSCSPISGHRSVSWYQQTPGQGLQFLFEYFSETQRNKGNFPGRFSGRQFSNSRSEMNVSTLELGDSALYLCASSPYRETGQSYGYTFGSGTRLTVV.

This chain links TRBV5-6 with TRBJ2-6; no clear D gene. CDR1 and CDR2 (germline): SGHDT, YYEEEE. V gave up 0 bases and J gave up 0 bases, with 7 bases separating them. This CDR3 is 16 amino acids long. The CDR3 coding sequence is TGTGCCAGCAGCTTGGCTCACCGCTCTGGGGCCAACGTCCTGACTTTC. Its protein is CASSLAHRSGANVLTF.

V usage is TRBV29-1 and J usage is TRBJ2-1, with D possibly matching TRBD1 (5 bases). CDR1 SQVTM and CDR2 ANQGSEA come from the germline V gene. The length of the CDR3 is 14 residues. Deletions cut 6 bases from V and 6 bases from J, with 18 bases between. The CDR3 DNA reads as TGCAGCGTGGACACAAGGGTTGCGGTCAATGAGCAGTTCTTC. As protein: CSVDTRVAVNEQFF.

V gene TRBV6-1 combines with J gene TRBJ2-1, with D perhaps TRBD1 or TRBD2 (6 bases each). CDR3 length: 15 residues. Germline V gives CDR1 MNHNS, CDR2 SASEGT. The V gene lost 8 bases and the J gene lost 3 bases, with 17 bases spanning the gap. CDR3 region: CASDIVRGHYNEQFF. The CDR3 DNA reads TGTGCCAGCGACATCGTCCGGGGGCACTACAATGAGCAGTTCTTC.

V gene TRBV28 combines with J gene TRBJ2-7, with 7 positions matching TRBD2. In germline, CDR1 is MDHEN, CDR2 SYDVKM. This CDR3 comprises 15 residues. The V segment lost 8 bases and the J segment 5 bases; nucleotides outside the gene matches: 15. CDR3 loop: CASEMGGEGRDEQYF. The DNA of the CDR3 is TGTGCCAGCGAGATGGGCGGGGAGGGTCGAGACGAGCAGTACTTC.

The chain links TRBV5-4 to TRBJ2-7, with D uncertain. The CDR3 is 13 amino acids. V shed 0 bases and J shed 0 bases, with 4 bases lying between them. CDR1 is SGHNT, CDR2 YYREEE, per germline (reference sequence). The CDR3 region is CASSLASSYEQYF. The CDR3 DNA reads TGTGCCAGCAGCTTGGCCAGCTCCTACGAGCAGTACTTC.

The chain carries TRBV14 and TRBJ2-5; 14 bases are a match to TRBD2. The end of the DNA is better explained by TRBJ2-7, so the J call may be wrong. Germline CDR1 SGHDN, CDR2 FVKESK. The CDR3 totals 16 residues. CDR3 DNA: TGTGCCAGCAGCCCTGGGACTAGCGGGGGACTTTACGAGCAGTACTTC. This codes for CASSPGTSGGLYEQYF.

The rearrangement joins TRBV27 to TRBJ2-3; D possibly corresponds to TRBD2 (5 bases). Germline CDR1 and CDR2: MNHEY and SMNVEV (reference sequence). V was pared by 5 bases and J by 3 bases, with 18 bases between. The CDR3 is 16 residues long. The CDR3 loop is CASSPSWGVVTDTQYF. As DNA, the CDR3 is TGTGCCAGCAGTCCCAGTTGGGGAGTAGTAACAGATACGCAGTATTTT.

This sequence joins TRBV7-3 and TRBJ2-1, with TRBD2 identical over 8 bases. Looked up from germline, CDR1 is SGHTA and CDR2 is FQGTGA. The CDR3 contains 16 residues. J lost 4 bases, V lost 2 bases, and 7 bases had no gene match. CDR3: CASSLVAGHQYNEQFF. The CDR3, as DNA: TGTGCCAGCAGCTTAGTAGCGGGACATCAGTACAATGAGCAGTTCTTC.

V and J are TRBV13 and TRBJ2-1; 10 bases line up with TRBD2. Germline assignment: CDR1 PRHDT and CDR2 FYEKMQ (reference sequence). This CDR3 has 16 residues. Trimming cost V 3 bases and J 3 bases; bases outside gene matches: 5. The CDR3 region is CASSLELAGIYNEQFF. In DNA, the CDR3 is TGTGCCAGCAGCTTGGAACTAGCGGGAATCTACAATGAGCAGTTCTTC. The entire variable domain, with the rest obtained from reference TRBV13 and TRBJ2-1, is as follows: AAGVIQSPRHLIKEKRETATLKCYPIPRHDTVYWYQQGPGQDPQFLISFYEKMQSDKGSIPDRFSAQQFSDYHSELNMSSLELGDSALYFCASSLELAGIYNEQFFGPGTRLTVL.

The chain couples TRBV5-5 to TRBJ1-5; 8 bases map to TRBD1. This CDR3 is built from 15 residues. CDR1 is SGHKS and CDR2 is YYEKEE in the germline V gene (reference sequence). The trim removed 0 bases at V and 7 bases at J, leaving 6 bases unmatched. The CDR3 protein is CASSLDRGLDQPQHF. CDR3 coding DNA: TGTGCCAGCAGCTTGGACAGGGGGTTAGACCAGCCCCAGCATTTT. Based on the CDR3 plus reference TRBV5-5 and TRBJ1-5, the full variable domain is DAGVTQSPTHLIKTRGQQVTLRCSPISGHKSVSWYQQVLGQGPQFIFQYYEKEERGRGNFPDRFSARQFPNYSSELNVNALLLGDSALYLCASSLDRGLDQPQHFGDGTRLSIL.

This clone was observed once. The rearrangement uses TRBV29-1 and TRBJ2-7, with TRBD2 matching 9 bases. The length of the CDR3 is 15 residues. The germline CDR1 and CDR2 sequences are SQVTM and ANQGSEA. J lost 3 bases, V lost 0 bases, and 6 bases had no gene match. This chain's CDR3 is CSVEDRTSDSYEQYF. The DNA for the CDR3 is TGCAGCGTTGAAGATAGGACTAGCGACAGCTACGAGCAGTACTTC.

The gene calls are TRBV28 and TRBJ2-7; D may be TRBD1 (6 bases). Trimming pared 7 bases from V and 1 base from J, leaving 11 bases between. The length of the CDR3 is 13 residues. Germline-derived CDR1 and CDR2 are MDHEN and SYDVKM. The CDR3 region is CASTSGVSYEQYF. DNA of the CDR3: TGTGCCAGCACCTCAGGGGTTTCCTACGAGCAGTACTTC.

The rearrangement joins TRBV15 to TRBJ2-5, with unresolved D. Germline V gene data show CDR1 as LNHNV and CDR2 as YYDKDF (reference sequence). The CDR3 has 13 residues. The V end lost 5 bases, the J end lost 5 bases, and 12 bases lay between the germline ends. This CDR3 is CATSEMDLETQYF. The CDR3 DNA is TGTGCCACCAGCGAGATGGATTTGGAGACCCAGTACTTC.

The chain uses TRBV29-1 and TRBJ1-2, with a tentative D call TRBD1 (5 bases). This CDR3 is built from 12 residues. Germline assignment: CDR1 SQVTM and CDR2 ANQGSEA. V was clipped by 4 bases and J by 8 bases, with 14 bases between them. The CDR3 here is CSVVQGSRGYTF. The CDR3 coding sequence is TGCAGCGTTGTCCAGGGCAGCCGAGGCTACACCTTC.

This chain joins TRBV4-2 and TRBJ2-1, with 13 bases aligning to TRBD2. V shed 4 bases, J shed 9 bases, and the junction held 6 bases outside the gene matches. This CDR3 is built from 15 residues. CDR1 is LGHNA, CDR2 YNFKEQ, per germline. Here the CDR3 DNA reads TGTGCCAGCAGCCTGGGGACTAGCGGGACGGTTGAGCAGTTCTTC. It encodes CASSLGTSGTVEQFF.

The chain recombines TRBV29-1 with TRBJ2-3; TRBD2 matches 7 bases. The J segment lost 1 base and the V segment lost 5 bases, leaving 3 bases of the junction unmatched. Germline CDR1 SQVTM, CDR2 ANQGSEA. The CDR3 loop spans 13 amino acids. The CDR3 DNA follows: TGCAGCGTTAGCGGGGCCCGCACAGATACGCAGTATTTT. As protein: CSVSGARTDTQYF.

The CDR3 protein is CASGPLGFAKNIQYF. The DNA of the CDR3 is TGTGCCAGCGGACCCCTAGGTTTTGCCAAAAACATTCAGTACTTC. The chain employs TRBV6-6 and TRBJ2-4; no clear D gene. The germline gives CDR1 MNHNY, CDR2 SVGAGI (reference sequence). The CDR3 spans 15 residues. Trimming shortened V by 8 bases and J by 1 base, and 15 bases separated the two germline ends.

The V gene is TRBV6-7, the J gene TRBJ2-6, with no clear D. TRBV6-7 is annotated as an ORF whose role is uncertain. V was shortened by 0 bases and J by 2 bases, with 14 bases between the two germline ends. This CDR3 is built from 18 residues. CDR3 loop: CASSYSGLRETGANVLTF. In DNA form, the CDR3 reads TGTGCCAGCAGTTACTCGGGGTTAAGGGAAACTGGGGCCAACGTCCTGACTTTC.

The chain has TRBV5-4 and TRBJ2-7; possible D gene TRBD2, 5 bases. The CDR3 has 13 residues. Germline CDR1 reads SGHNT; CDR2 reads YYREEE (reference sequence). The germline V and J ends were trimmed by 0 bases and 6 bases, with 10 bases remaining between them. CDR3 loop: CASSLGGIGEQYF. DNA of the CDR3: TGTGCCAGCAGCTTGGGAGGGATCGGCGAGCAGTACTTC.

The rearrangement joins TRBV5-4 to TRBJ1-3; D is ambiguous. Germline V gene lookup returns CDR1 SGHNT and CDR2 YYREEE (reference sequence). V shed 2 bases and J shed 0 bases, with 9 bases lying between them. The CDR3 has 15 residues. As DNA, the CDR3 is TGTGCCAGCAGCTTATGGCGGGACTCTGGAAACACCATATATTTT. Amino acids: CASSLWRDSGNTIYF.

A word on this clone: The same CDR3 arises from other DNA sequences in this sample as well. CDR3 residues: CASSLGSGELFF. The DNA for the CDR3 is TGTGCCAGCAGCTTAGGTTCCGGGGAGCTGTTTTTT. V is TRBV11-2 and J is TRBJ2-2, with D uncertain. Germline values: CDR1 SGHAT, CDR2 FQNNGV. V lost 1 base and J lost 6, with 3 bases in between. CDR3 length: 12 residues.

The genes are TRBV28 and TRBJ2-1; D may correspond to TRBD1 or TRBD2 (5 bases each). Germline V CDR1 and CDR2: MDHEN, SYDVKM. V lost 4 bases and J 5 bases, leaving 9 bases between the germline ends. The CDR3 spans 13 residues. The CDR3, as DNA: TGTGCCAGCAGTTGGGACGCGAACAATGAGCAGTTCTTC. Translating gives CASSWDANNEQFF.

The chain uses TRBV19 and TRBJ1-1; the D is unclear. CDR3 size: 16 residues. Trimming shortened V by 6 bases and J by 1 base, and 18 bases separated the two germline ends. Germline V gene sequence: CDR1 LNHDA, CDR2 SQIVND (reference sequence). The CDR3, as DNA: TGTGCCAGTAGGGATAGAGTATCGAAGACGAACACTGAAGCTTTCTTT. Its translation is CASRDRVSKTNTEAFF.

The CDR3 nucleotides are TGTGCCAGCAGCCCCGGACAGGAAAGCTCCTACGAGCAGTACTTC. This codes for CASSPGQESSYEQYF. The genes are TRBV6-6 and TRBJ2-7, with 7 bases matching TRBD1. The germline gives CDR1 MNHNY, CDR2 SVGAGI (reference sequence). The length of the CDR3 is 15 residues. Trimming at V came to 6 bases and at J to 0 bases, leaving 8 bases not matched to a gene.